This T cell receptor beta chain derives from a study of blood T cell repertoires in COVID-19. From germline, CDR1 is MNHEY and CDR2 SVGAGI. This CDR3 has 12 amino acids. V lost 10 bases and J lost 0, with 9 bases in between. The table came from immunoSEQ multiplex PCR; TCRdb's copy has only in-frame clones and leaves some out. This sample has approximately 300,000 clones, with 89% found just once. The sequenced material came from peripheral blood. The chain uses TRBV6-5 and TRBJ1-1; D unresolved. The TCR sequence derives from a woman aged 30 to 39 with COVID-19, enrolled during active disease. This chain's CDR3 is CATLTMNTEAFF. Written as DNA, the CDR3 is TGTGCCACCTTGACTATGAACACTGAAGCTTTCTTT.